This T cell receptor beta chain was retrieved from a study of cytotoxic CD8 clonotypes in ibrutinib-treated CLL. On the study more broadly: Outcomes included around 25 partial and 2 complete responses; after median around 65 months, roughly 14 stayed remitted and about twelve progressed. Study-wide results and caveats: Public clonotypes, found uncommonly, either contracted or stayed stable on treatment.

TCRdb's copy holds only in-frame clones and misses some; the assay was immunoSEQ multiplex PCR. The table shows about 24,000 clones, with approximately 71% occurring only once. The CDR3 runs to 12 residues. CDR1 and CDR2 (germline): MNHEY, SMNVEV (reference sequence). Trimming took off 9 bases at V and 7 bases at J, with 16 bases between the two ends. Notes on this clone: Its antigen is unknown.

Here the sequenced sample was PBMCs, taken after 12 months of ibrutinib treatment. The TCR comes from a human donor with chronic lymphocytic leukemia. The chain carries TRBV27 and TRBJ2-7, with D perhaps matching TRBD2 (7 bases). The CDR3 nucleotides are TGTGCCAGTGGGGGGGCAGGAGGAGAGCAGTACTTC. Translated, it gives CASGGAGGEQYF.